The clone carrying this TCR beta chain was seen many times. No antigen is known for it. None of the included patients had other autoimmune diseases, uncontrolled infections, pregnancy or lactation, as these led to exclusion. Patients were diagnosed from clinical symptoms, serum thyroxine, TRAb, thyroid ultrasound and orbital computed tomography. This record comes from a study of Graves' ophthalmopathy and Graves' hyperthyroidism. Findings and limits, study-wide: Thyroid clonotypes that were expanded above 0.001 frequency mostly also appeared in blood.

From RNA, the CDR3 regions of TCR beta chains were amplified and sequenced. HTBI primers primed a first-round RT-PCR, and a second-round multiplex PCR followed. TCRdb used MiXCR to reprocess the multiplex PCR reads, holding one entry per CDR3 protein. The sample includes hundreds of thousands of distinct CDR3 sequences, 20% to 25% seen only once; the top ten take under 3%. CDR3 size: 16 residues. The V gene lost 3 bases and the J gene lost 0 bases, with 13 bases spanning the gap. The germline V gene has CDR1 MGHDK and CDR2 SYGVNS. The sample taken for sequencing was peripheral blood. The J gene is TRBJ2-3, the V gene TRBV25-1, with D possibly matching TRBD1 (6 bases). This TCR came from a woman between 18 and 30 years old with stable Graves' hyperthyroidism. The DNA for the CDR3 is TGTGCCAGCAGTGATAAAGGGGGTCCTAGCACAGATACGCAGTATTTT. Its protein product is CASSDKGGPSTDTQYF. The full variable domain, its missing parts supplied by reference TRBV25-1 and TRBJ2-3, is EADIYQTPRYLVIGTGKKITLECSQTMGHDKMYWYQQDPGMELHLIHYSYGVNSTEKGDLSSESTVSRIRTEHFPLTLESARPSHTSQYLCASSDKGGPSTDTQYFGPGTRLTVL.